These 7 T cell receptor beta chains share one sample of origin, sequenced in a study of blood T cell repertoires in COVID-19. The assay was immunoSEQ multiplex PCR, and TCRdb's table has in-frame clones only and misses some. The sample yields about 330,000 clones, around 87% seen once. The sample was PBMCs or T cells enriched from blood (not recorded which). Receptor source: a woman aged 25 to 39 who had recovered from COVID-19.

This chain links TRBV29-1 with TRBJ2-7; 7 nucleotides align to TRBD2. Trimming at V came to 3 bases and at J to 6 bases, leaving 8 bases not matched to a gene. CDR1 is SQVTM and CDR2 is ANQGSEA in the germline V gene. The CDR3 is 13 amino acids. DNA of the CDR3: TGCAGCGTTGAGGGGAGGGCACCTAGCGAGCAGTACTTC. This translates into CSVEGRAPSEQYF.

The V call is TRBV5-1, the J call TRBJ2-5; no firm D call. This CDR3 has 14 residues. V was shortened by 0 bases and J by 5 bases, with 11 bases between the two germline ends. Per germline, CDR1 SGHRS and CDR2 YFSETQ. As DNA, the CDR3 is TGCGCCAGCAGCTTGGACCGGTCACGGGAGACCCAGTACTTC. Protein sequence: CASSLDRSRETQYF.

CDR3 DNA sequence: TGCGCCAGCAGCTTGGTGAGGCAAAAAGAGATAACCCAGTACTTC. It yields the protein CASSLVRQKEITQYF. The V and J genes are TRBV5-1 and TRBJ2-5, with D hard to call. Trimming left V 0 bases short and J 8 bases short, with 17 bases between. CDR3 size: 15 residues. Germline values: CDR1 SGHRS, CDR2 YFSETQ.

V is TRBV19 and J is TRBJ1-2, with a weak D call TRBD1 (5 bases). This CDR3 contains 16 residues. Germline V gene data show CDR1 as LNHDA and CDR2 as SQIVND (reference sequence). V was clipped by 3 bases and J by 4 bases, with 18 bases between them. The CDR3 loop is CASSIKVGAGLYGYTF. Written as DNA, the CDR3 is TGTGCCAGTAGTATTAAGGTTGGTGCAGGGCTCTATGGCTACACCTTC.

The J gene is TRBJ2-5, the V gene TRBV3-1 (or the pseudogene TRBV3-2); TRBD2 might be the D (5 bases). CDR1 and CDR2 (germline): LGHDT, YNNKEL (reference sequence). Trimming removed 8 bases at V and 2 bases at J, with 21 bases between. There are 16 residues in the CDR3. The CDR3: CASGGVSGNPQETQYF. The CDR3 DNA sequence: TGTGCCAGCGGCGGCGTAAGCGGCAACCCTCAAGAGACCCAGTACTTC.

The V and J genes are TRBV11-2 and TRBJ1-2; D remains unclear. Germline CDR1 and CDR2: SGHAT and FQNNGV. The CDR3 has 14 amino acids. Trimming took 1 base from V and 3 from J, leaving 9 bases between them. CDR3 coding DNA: TGTGCCAGCAGCTTAGGGTGGGCAGACTATGGCTACACCTTC. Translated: CASSLGWADYGYTF.

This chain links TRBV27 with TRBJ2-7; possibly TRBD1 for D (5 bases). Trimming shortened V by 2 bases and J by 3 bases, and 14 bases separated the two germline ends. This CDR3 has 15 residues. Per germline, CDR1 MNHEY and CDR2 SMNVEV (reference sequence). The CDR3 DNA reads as TGTGCCAGCAGTTTAGAACAGGCAAAAATCTACGAGCAGTACTTC. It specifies CASSLEQAKIYEQYF.